The 8 T cell receptor beta chains below come from one sample, sequenced in a study of identical twins. In TCRdb, the 5' RACE reads were re-called with MiXCR into one record per CDR3 protein. The sample records hundreds of thousands of distinct CDR3 sequences, roughly 18% being singletons. This sample was also put to use in a study of T cells expressing NK-cell markers.

The sample comprised PBMCs. These receptors came from a young woman in good health.

The chain links TRBV12-3 or TRBV12-4 to TRBJ2-5; D remains ambiguous. With 4 bases removed from V and 6 bases from J, the gap between germline ends came to 12 bases. This CDR3 has 13 amino acids. The CDR3 spells CASSSPRKQTQYF. The CDR3 bases are TGTGCCAGCAGTTCTCCCAGGAAGCAGACCCAGTACTTC.

The chain recombines TRBV12-3 or TRBV12-4 with TRBJ2-3; 13 nucleotides agree with TRBD2. The V gene end was trimmed by 3 bases and the J gene end by 0 bases; junction bases not matched to a gene: 9. The CDR3 is made up of 19 amino acids. This CDR3 is CASSFRGLAGEPSTDTQYF. Here the CDR3 DNA reads TGTGCCAGCAGTTTCCGAGGACTAGCGGGGGAACCTAGCACAGATACGCAGTATTTT.

For the CDR3, the DNA is TGTGCCAGCAGCTTAGTTCGGGGGGGACAGGGCAATCAGCCCCAGCATTTT. Amino acid sequence: CASSLVRGGQGNQPQHF. The chain has TRBV7-9 and TRBJ1-5; 8 nucleotides align to TRBD1. Germline lookup yields CDR1 SEHNR and CDR2 FQNEAQ (reference sequence). Trimming took 1 base from V and 2 from J; bases not matched to a gene: 7. The CDR3 has 17 residues.

The rearrangement uses TRBV5-1 and TRBJ2-1, with a possible D match to TRBD2 (6 bases). Deletions cut 6 bases from V and 4 bases from J, with 14 bases between. The CDR3 is made up of 14 amino acids. The V gene's germline CDR1 is SGHRS and CDR2 YFSETQ. The CDR3 loop reads CASTLRGFYNEQFF. CDR3 sequence (DNA): TGCGCCAGCACGCTCCGGGGGTTTTACAATGAGCAGTTCTTC.

This chain joins TRBV6-4 and TRBJ2-3; D unresolved. Trimming took 3 bases from V and 1 from J, leaving 8 bases between them. The CDR3 has 14 residues. Germline V gene lookup returns CDR1 MRHNA and CDR2 SNTAGT. The CDR3 is CASSESPGTDTQYF. The CDR3 DNA follows: TGTGCCAGCAGTGAATCCCCTGGCACAGATACGCAGTATTTT.

This clonotype has at least ten counts. The V gene is TRBV12-3 or TRBV12-4, the J gene TRBJ2-3, with D hard to call. The CDR3 length is 14 residues. Trimming removed 8 bases from V and 2 bases from J, with 14 bases in between. As DNA, the CDR3 is TGTGCCAGCTGCGTGGGTCCGGACACAGATACGCAGTATTTT. Amino acid sequence: CASCVGPDTDTQYF.

The chain carries TRBV15 and TRBJ1-2; maybe TRBD1 (5 bases). The CDR3 spans 14 residues. The germline V gene encodes CDR1 LNHNV and CDR2 YYDKDF (reference sequence). Between the trimmed V and J ends, which lost 5 bases and 4 bases, there was a span of 14 bases. The DNA for the CDR3 is TGTGCCACCAGCCCCCTTCTGGGGGGCTATGGCTACACCTTC. This encodes CATSPLLGGYGYTF.

This clonotype was detected only a few times. This CDR3 reads CASRETSGTYEQYF. The CDR3 DNA is TGTGCCAGCAGAGAGACTAGCGGGACTTACGAGCAGTACTTC. V usage is TRBV12-3 or TRBV12-4 and J usage is TRBJ2-7; the match to TRBD2 covers 11 bases. Germline trimming cut 6 bases from V and 4 bases from J; bases unmatched to any gene: 5. The length of the CDR3 is 14 residues.